This T cell receptor beta chain was obtained from a study of cytomegalovirus exposure and HLA in healthy donors. From germline, CDR1 is SQVTM and CDR2 ANQGSEA. Unmatched junction bases numbered 11, after V lost 5 bases and J lost 3 bases. CDR3 length equals 15 residues. 60 Vbeta and 13 Jbeta primers were used in PCR. Generated by immunoSEQ multiplex PCR, the TCRdb table keeps only in-frame clones and is missing some. Of some 120,000 clones in the sample, more than 75% were seen once. The source of this sequence is a man aged 25-40 years in good health and CMV-seropositive. The chain is built from TRBV29-1 and TRBJ2-7, with 9 bases aligning to TRBD1. The sample was PBMCs. The CDR3 bases are TGCAGCGTTCGCGAGGGACAGGGTAGAATCTACGAGCAGTACTTC. Its translation is CSVREGQGRIYEQYF.